This is a list of T cell receptor beta chains from one sample in a study of T cell responses to AZD1222 COVID-19 vaccine. This table comes from immunoSEQ multiplex PCR, and its TCRdb copy is limited to in-frame clones, with some not included. The table includes 110,000 to 150,000 clones, approximately 90% detected once. The specimen comprised peripheral blood, sampled on day 0 of AZD1222 vaccination. The receptor set was obtained from an adult in good health. Each CDR3 is given with its conserved first and last residue. The order of the fields is V gene, clone size, D gene, J gene, CDR3 protein, CDR3 DNA. D genes are given only for firm matches. Clone size is not always given. Where it is, it says once, few, many or a class for expanded clones.

TRBV5-4,-,-,TRBJ2-7,CATGGSYEQYF,TGTGCCACCGGCGGCTCCTACGAGCAGTACTTC
TRBV5-1,-,TRBD2,TRBJ2-7,CASSPEGLSYEQYF,TGCGCCAGCAGCCCGGAGGGACTATCTTACGAGCAGTACTTC
TRBV5-1,-,TRBD2,TRBJ2-1,CASSLGPGLAGGNEQFF,TGCGCCAGCAGCTTGGGGCCGGGACTAGCGGGAGGCAATGAGCAGTTCTTC
TRBV18,few,-,TRBJ2-2,CASSLRDTGELFF,TGTGCCAGCTCACTGAGGGACACCGGGGAGCTGTTTTTT
TRBV19,-,-,TRBJ2-1,CASSIPPAGQFF,TGTGCCAGTAGTATCCCCCCGGCCGGGCAGTTCTTC
TRBV30,-,TRBD1,TRBJ1-2,CAWVGTEHGYTF,TGTGCCTGGGTTGGGACAGAACATGGCTACACCTTC
TRBV11-3,-,-,TRBJ2-1,CASSPDTQPNEQFF,TGTGCCAGCAGCCCGGACACGCAGCCCAATGAGCAGTTCTTC
TRBV27,-,TRBD1,TRBJ1-2,CASTLRRAGGAINYGYTF,TGTGCCAGCACCCTCCGGCGGGCAGGGGGCGCGATCAACTATGGCTACACCTTC
TRBV12-5,-,TRBD2,TRBJ2-3,CASGFSLAVGTDTQYF,TGTGCTAGTGGTTTCTCCCTAGCGGTAGGCACAGATACGCAGTATTTT
TRBV29-1,-,TRBD2,TRBJ2-3,CSVGGGLAGGPGDTQYF,TGCAGCGTTGGAGGGGGACTAGCGGGAGGGCCCGGAGATACGCAGTATTTT
TRBV2,-,-,TRBJ2-1,CASSTISYNEQFF,TGTGCCAGCAGTACGATTTCATACAATGAGCAGTTCTTC
TRBV7-2,-,-,TRBJ2-7,CASSLRQGTYEQYF,TGTGCCAGCAGCTTAAGGCAGGGGACCTACGAGCAGTACTTC
TRBV5-5,-,-,TRBJ2-3,CASSWGREYIADTQYF,TGTGCCAGCAGCTGGGGACGGGAGTACATTGCAGATACGCAGTATTTT
TRBV11-2,-,-,TRBJ2-7,CASSVVGKTLGDSYEQYF,TGTGCCAGCAGCGTCGTAGGCAAGACATTGGGGGACTCCTACGAGCAGTACTTC
TRBV27,-,TRBD2,TRBJ2-2,CASRNTGTSGRMGELFF,TGTGCCAGCAGAAACACTGGGACTAGCGGGAGGATGGGGGAGCTGTTTTTT
TRBV28,-,TRBD1,TRBJ2-4,CASSQRGPGVNIQYF,TGTGCCAGCAGTCAGAGGGGGCCCGGGGTAAACATTCAGTACTTC
TRBV20-1,-,-,TRBJ2-1,CSASPSGSNEQFF,TGCAGTGCTAGTCCGAGCGGGTCCAATGAGCAGTTCTTC
TRBV5-4,once,-,TRBJ2-1,CASSSGGPSRAMSYNEQFF,TGTGCCAGCAGCTCCGGTGGGCCTAGTCGAGCGATGTCCTACAATGAGCAGTTCTTC
TRBV7-9,-,TRBD2,TRBJ2-1,CASSLVASGADEQFF,TGTGCCAGCAGCTTAGTTGCTAGCGGGGCCGATGAGCAGTTCTTC
TRBV3-1/TRBV3-2,-,-,TRBJ2-2,CASSQESGRGELFF,TGTGCCAGCAGCCAAGAGTCAGGGCGAGGGGAGCTGTTTTTT
TRBV19,-,-,TRBJ2-4,CASSIVGSPGINIQYF,TGTGCCAGTAGTATAGTCGGAAGTCCCGGTATAAACATTCAGTACTTC
TRBV5-6,-,-,TRBJ2-1,CASSLGGLVEQFF,TGTGCCAGCAGCCTGGGGGGTTTGGTTGAGCAGTTCTTC
TRBV5-5,-,-,TRBJ1-2,CASSMDSTVWGYTF,TGTGCCAGCAGCATGGACAGCACGGTTTGGGGCTACACCTTC